Only a few counts were recorded for the clone carrying this TCR beta chain. The ends were cut back, 7 bases at V and 0 bases at J, with 7 bases in the middle. The CDR3 totals 13 residues. Germline V CDR1 and CDR2: MNHNS, SASEGT. Assay: immunoSEQ multiplex PCR; the TCRdb copy retains only in-frame clones and omits some. The data hold some 18,000 clones, with more than 70% observed a single time. The data stem from a study of somatic mutations in cytotoxic T cells in rheumatoid arthritis. Sequencing was carried out using CD8+ T cells sorted from blood. This TCR derives from an adult with rheumatoid arthritis. V usage is TRBV6-1 and J usage is TRBJ2-4, with D unresolved. The CDR3: CASTEEAKNIQYF. For the CDR3, the DNA is TGTGCCAGCACGGAAGAAGCCAAAAACATTCAGTACTTC.